The source of this TCR beta chain is a study of beta chain features in type 1 diabetes. Study-wide results and caveats: The question left open here concerned HLA type influencing TCRB rearrangement. For Type 1 diabetes patients, all four CD4+ subsets carried TCRB CDR3s that were moderately but significantly shorter.

Turning to this clone: The antigen is not known.

Germline assignment: CDR1 SQVTM and CDR2 ANQGSEA. The length of the CDR3 is 13 residues. V was pared by 4 bases and J by 8 bases, with 6 bases of the junction left unmatched. The isolated RNA, all of it, was reverse transcribed, so expressed TCRB transcripts were what got sequenced. Profiled with immunoSEQ multiplex PCR; TCRdb holds only in-frame clones, not every one. This table holds roughly 150,000 clones, roughly 59% found once. This TCR came from a man aged 25-45 years with type 1 diabetes. The sequencing sample was made of naive CD4+ T cells from blood. The chain employs TRBV29-1 and TRBJ2-1; the match to TRBD2 covers 9 bases. The CDR3 region is CSVVSGGRDEQFF. The CDR3 DNA reads as TGCAGCGTTGTTAGCGGGGGTAGGGATGAGCAGTTCTTC.